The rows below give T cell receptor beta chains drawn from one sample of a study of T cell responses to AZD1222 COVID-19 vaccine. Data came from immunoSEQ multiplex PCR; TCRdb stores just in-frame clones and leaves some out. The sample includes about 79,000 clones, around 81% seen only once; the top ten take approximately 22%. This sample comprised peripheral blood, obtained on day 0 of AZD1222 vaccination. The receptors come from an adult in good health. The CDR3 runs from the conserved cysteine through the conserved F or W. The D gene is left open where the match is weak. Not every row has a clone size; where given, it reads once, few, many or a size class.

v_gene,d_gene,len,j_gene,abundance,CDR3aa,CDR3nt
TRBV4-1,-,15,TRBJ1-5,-,CASSQDGSVYQPQHF,TGCGCCAGCAGCCAAGATGGGTCGGTTTACCAGCCCCAGCATTTT
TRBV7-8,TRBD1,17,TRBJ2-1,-,CASSRRGQGTPYNEQFF,TGTGCCAGCAGCCGTAGGGGACAGGGGACACCCTACAATGAGCAGTTCTTC
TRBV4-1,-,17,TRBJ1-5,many,CASSQESTAGSNQPQHF,TGCGCCAGCAGCCAAGAATCAACGGCGGGGAGCAATCAGCCCCAGCATTTT
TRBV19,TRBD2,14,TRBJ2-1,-,CASSPGTSGRGAFF,TGTGCCAGTAGTCCCGGGACTAGCGGGAGGGGTGCGTTCTTC
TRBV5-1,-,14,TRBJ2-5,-,CASSLSLVVETQYF,TGCGCCAGCAGCTTGTCACTAGTGGTGGAGACCCAGTACTTC
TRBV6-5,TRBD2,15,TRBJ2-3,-,CASSKTSGRTDTQYF,TGTGCCAGCAGCAAGACTAGCGGGCGCACAGATACGCAGTATTTT
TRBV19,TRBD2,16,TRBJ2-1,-,CASTNGGVFSYNEQFF,TGTGCCAGTACTAACGGGGGGGTTTTCTCCTACAATGAGCAGTTCTTC
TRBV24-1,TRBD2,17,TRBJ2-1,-,CATSDPSRAGGLNEQFF,TGTGCCACCAGTGACCCCTCGAGGGCGGGGGGGCTCAATGAGCAGTTCTTC
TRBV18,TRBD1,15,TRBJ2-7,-,CASSPRNQGAYEQYF,TGTGCCAGCTCACCACGAAACCAGGGGGCCTACGAGCAGTACTTC
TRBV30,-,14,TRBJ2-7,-,CAWSDPRSSYEQYF,TGTGCCTGGAGTGACCCTAGGAGCTCCTACGAGCAGTACTTC
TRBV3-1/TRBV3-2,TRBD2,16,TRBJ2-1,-,CASSQISLAGVNEQFF,TGTGCCAGCAGCCAAATCTCTCTAGCGGGAGTAAATGAGCAGTTCTTC
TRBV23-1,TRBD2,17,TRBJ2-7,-,CASSQSLGSGSVYEQYF,TGCGCCAGCAGTCAATCCCTGGGTAGCGGGAGTGTCTACGAGCAGTACTTC
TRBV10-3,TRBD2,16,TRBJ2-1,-,CAISDMGLAAYNEQFF,TGTGCCATCAGTGATATGGGGCTAGCGGCCTACAATGAGCAGTTCTTC
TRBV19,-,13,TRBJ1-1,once,CASSITTGRGSFF,TGTGCCAGTAGTATAACGACCGGGAGAGGGTCTTTCTTT
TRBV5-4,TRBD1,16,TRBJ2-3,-,CASSARKGTGTDTQYF,TGTGCCAGCAGCGCAAGGAAGGGGACAGGCACAGATACGCAGTATTTT
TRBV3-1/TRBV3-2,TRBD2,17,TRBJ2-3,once,CASSQALAGGSGDTQYF,TGTGCCAGCAGCCAAGCCCTAGCGGGGGGATCCGGAGATACGCAGTATTTT
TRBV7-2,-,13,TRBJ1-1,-,CASSIGPNTEAFF,TGTGCCAGCTCAATTGGGCCGAACACTGAAGCTTTCTTT
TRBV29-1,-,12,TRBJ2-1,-,CSVLGLSSEQFF,TGCAGCGTTTTAGGGCTATCAAGTGAGCAGTTCTTC
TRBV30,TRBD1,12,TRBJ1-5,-,CAWGTGLQPQHF,TGTGCCTGGGGGACAGGTTTGCAGCCCCAGCATTTT
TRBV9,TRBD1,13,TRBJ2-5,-,CASSNRGGETQYF,TGTGCCAGCAGCAACAGGGGCGGCGAGACCCAGTACTTC
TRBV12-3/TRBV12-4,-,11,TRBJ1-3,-,CASRRDFDIYF,TGTGCCAGCAGGCGGGACTTCGACATATATTTT
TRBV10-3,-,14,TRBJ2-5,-,CAISEQGGGETQYF,TGTGCCATCAGTGAGCAGGGGGGAGGCGAGACCCAGTACTTC
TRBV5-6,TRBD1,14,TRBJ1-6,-,CASSGTGARSPLHF,TGTGCCAGCAGCGGGACAGGGGCGCGTTCACCCCTCCACTTT
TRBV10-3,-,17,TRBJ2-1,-,CAISESSGGLGYNEQFF,TGTGCCATCAGTGAGTCTAGTGGGGGGCTGGGGTACAATGAGCAGTTCTTC
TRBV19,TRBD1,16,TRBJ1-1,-,CASTSGTGGADTEAFF,TGTGCCAGTACCTCCGGGACAGGGGGCGCAGACACTGAAGCTTTCTTT
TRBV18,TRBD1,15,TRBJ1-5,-,CASSPMTGDKQPQHF,TGTGCCAGCTCACCAATGACAGGGGATAAACAGCCCCAGCATTTT
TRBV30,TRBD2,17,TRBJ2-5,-,CAWSVPGTRATRETQYF,TGTGCCTGGAGTGTACCCGGGACTAGAGCGACCCGGGAGACCCAGTACTTC
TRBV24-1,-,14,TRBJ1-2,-,CATSDWDINYGYTF,TGTGCCACCAGTGATTGGGACATTAACTATGGCTACACCTTC
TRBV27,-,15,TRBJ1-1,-,CASRKQGGGNTEAFF,TGTGCCAGCAGAAAACAGGGAGGAGGCAACACTGAAGCTTTCTTT
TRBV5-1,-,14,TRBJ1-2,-,CASRSRGAHYGYTF,TGCGCCAGCAGGTCCAGGGGCGCCCACTATGGCTACACCTTC
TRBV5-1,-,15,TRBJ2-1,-,CASSPWTVPDNEQFF,TGCGCCAGCAGCCCATGGACGGTGCCTGACAATGAGCAGTTCTTC
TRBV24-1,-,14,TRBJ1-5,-,CATGGGPSNQPQHF,TGTGCCACCGGCGGGGGGCCCAGCAATCAGCCCCAGCATTTT